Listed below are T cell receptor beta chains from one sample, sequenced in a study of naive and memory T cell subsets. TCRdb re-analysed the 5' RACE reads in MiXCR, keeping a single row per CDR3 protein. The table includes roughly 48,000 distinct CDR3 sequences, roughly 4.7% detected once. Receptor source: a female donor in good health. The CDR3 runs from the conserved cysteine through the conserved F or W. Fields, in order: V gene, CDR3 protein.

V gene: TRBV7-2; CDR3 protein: CASSLVPGSGEQYF
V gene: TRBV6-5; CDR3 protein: CASSYTRGEIRYGYTF
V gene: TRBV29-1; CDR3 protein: CSVEEAGVRNEQFF
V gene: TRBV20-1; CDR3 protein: CSARDGANTEAFF
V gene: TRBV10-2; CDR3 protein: CASSDSGATDTQYF
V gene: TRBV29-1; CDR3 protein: CSGERELQETQYF
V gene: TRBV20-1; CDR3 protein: CSARRNYNEQFF
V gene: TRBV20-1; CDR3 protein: CSARGLREGRSDTQYF
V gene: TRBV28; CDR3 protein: CASSLLAGRNIQYF
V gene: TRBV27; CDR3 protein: CASSLLRDRANYGDTF
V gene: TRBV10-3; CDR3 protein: CAISAGLAGTQETQYF
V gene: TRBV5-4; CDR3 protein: CASSLVSETQYF
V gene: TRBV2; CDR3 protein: CASIGYEQYF
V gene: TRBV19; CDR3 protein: CASGQASSNQPQHF
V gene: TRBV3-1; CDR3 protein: CASSQVVETQYF
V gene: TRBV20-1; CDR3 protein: CSAAEGPSQETQYF
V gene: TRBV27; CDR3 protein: CASSLSGDTQYF
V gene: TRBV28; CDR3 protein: CASTSQPTPRLAGERTDTQYF
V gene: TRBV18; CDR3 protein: CASSPPNPDTQYF
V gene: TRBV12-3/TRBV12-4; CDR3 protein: CASSSGAPLVPYNEQFF
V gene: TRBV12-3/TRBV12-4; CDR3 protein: CATLAQGAGQQFF
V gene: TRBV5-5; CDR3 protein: CASSLVVGGQASGYTF
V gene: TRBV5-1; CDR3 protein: CASSPTSLGGRGYEQYF
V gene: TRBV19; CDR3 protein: CASSTDRTGTQYF
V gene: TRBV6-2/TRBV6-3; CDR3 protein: CASSYPQENTEAFF
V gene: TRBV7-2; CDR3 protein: CASSLDGATYEQYF